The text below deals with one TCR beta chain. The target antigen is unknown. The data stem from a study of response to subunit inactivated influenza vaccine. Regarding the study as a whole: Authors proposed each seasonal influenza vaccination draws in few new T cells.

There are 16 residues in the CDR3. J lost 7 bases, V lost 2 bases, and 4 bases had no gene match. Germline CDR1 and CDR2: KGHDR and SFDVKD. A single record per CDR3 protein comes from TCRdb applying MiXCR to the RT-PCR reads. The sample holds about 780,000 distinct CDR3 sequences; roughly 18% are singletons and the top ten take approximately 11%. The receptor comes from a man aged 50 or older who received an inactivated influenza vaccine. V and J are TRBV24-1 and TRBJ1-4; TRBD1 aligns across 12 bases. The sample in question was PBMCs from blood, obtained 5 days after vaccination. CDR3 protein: CATSDSGTGGGEKLFF. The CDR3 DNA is TGTGCCACCAGTGATTCAGGGACAGGGGGCGGTGAAAAACTGTTTTTT.